One and the same sample provided the 5 T cell receptor beta chains below, sequenced in a study of T cells in Graves' hyperthyroidism and ophthalmopathy. Amplification of TCR beta CDR3 regions used RNA as the template. The HTBI primer set was used in a first-round RT-PCR of the TCR CDR3. TCRdb analysed the multiplex PCR reads with MiXCR anew, one entry per CDR3 protein. The table has under 400,000 distinct CDR3 sequences, less than 20% seen once; the top ten hold about a sixth. The source material was blood. The receptors were sampled from a woman in her thirties or forties with Graves' ophthalmopathy.

This clonotype was counted ten times or more. The chain links TRBV15 to TRBJ1-2; TRBD1 might be the D (5 bases). This CDR3 is built from 13 residues. Trimming pared 1 base from V and 6 bases from J, leaving 9 bases between. Looked up from germline, CDR1 is LNHNV and CDR2 is YYDKDF (reference sequence). This CDR3 reads CATSRGGGDGYTF. The CDR3 nucleotides read TGTGCCACCAGCAGAGGCGGGGGTGATGGCTACACCTTC.

At least ten counts were recorded for this clonotype. V and J are TRBV18 and TRBJ1-1; weak D call: TRBD1 (6 bases). V was clipped by 3 bases and J by 2 bases, with 10 bases between them. Per the germline V gene, CDR1 is KGHSH and CDR2 is LQKENI. The CDR3 totals 14 residues. Here the CDR3 reads CASSPWTANTEAFF. CDR3 coding DNA: TGTGCCAGCTCACCCTGGACAGCAAACACTGAAGCTTTCTTT.

The rearrangement links TRBV6-1 to TRBJ2-7; 11 bases agree with TRBD2. The CDR3 length is 17 residues. J gave up 7 bases and V 2 bases, and 13 bases lay outside the gene matches. The germline V gene has CDR1 MNHNS and CDR2 SASEGT. As DNA, the CDR3 is TGTGCCAGCAGTGAACAATGGGCTAGCGGGAGGTTCTGGGAGCAGTACTTC. Translation: CASSEQWASGRFWEQYF.

At least ten counts were recorded for this clonotype. The chain carries TRBV7-9 and TRBJ2-7; D is undetermined. This CDR3 region has 13 residues. The V end lost 0 bases, the J end lost 2 bases, and 5 bases lay between the germline ends. CDR1 is SEHNR, CDR2 FQNEAQ, per germline (reference sequence). CDR3 sequence reads: CASSLARTYEQYF. DNA for the CDR3: TGTGCCAGCAGCTTAGCGCGGACCTACGAGCAGTACTTC.

There are many counts of this clonotype. This chain connects TRBV20-1 to TRBJ2-2; D is uncertain. The V end lost 3 bases, the J end lost 6 bases, and 5 bases lay between the germline ends. The CDR3 is made up of 11 amino acids. CDR1 and CDR2 (germline): DFQATT, SNEGSKA (reference sequence). CDR3 protein: CSASPAGELFF. The CDR3 DNA is TGCAGTGCTAGCCCAGCCGGGGAGCTGTTTTTT.